What follows are 9 T cell receptor beta chains derived from one specimen sequenced in a study of blood T cell repertoires in COVID-19. Here immunoSEQ multiplex PCR was the method, and the copy in TCRdb shows in-frame clones only, minus some. The sample includes approximately 260,000 clones, around 85% of them seen just once. What was sequenced was peripheral blood. The receptors come from a woman in her seventies with acute or convalescent COVID-19.

V gene TRBV18 combines with J gene TRBJ1-1; the D is unclear. CDR1 and CDR2 from the germline V gene are KGHSH and LQKENI. The V gene lost 8 bases and the J gene lost 0 bases, with 7 bases spanning the gap. The length of the CDR3 is 12 residues. This CDR3 reads CASAGLNTEAFF. The CDR3 DNA sequence: TGTGCCAGCGCGGGTCTGAACACTGAAGCTTTCTTT.

The CDR3 nucleotides are TGTGCCAGTCAGGACAGGCTCTATAATTCACCCCTCCACTTT. This gives the protein CASQDRLYNSPLHF. The rearrangement uses TRBV7-2 and TRBJ1-6; 7 bases fit TRBD1. J lost 3 bases, V lost 9 bases, and 5 bases had no gene match. The CDR3 has 14 amino acids. CDR1 is SGHTA, CDR2 FQGNSA, per germline. The full variable domain, in which reference TRBV7-2 and TRBJ1-6 provide the parts outside the CDR3, is GAGVSQSPSNKVTEKGKDVELRCDPISGHTALYWYRQSLGQGLEFLIYFQGNSAPDKSGLPSDRFSAERTGGSVSTLTIQRTQQEDSAVYLCASQDRLYNSPLHFGNGTRLTVT.

The gene calls are TRBV3-1 (or the pseudogene TRBV3-2) and TRBJ1-6, with 11 bases fitting TRBD1. V dropped 4 bases and J dropped 1; count of bases not matched to a gene: 6. The CDR3 sequence is 18 residues long. From germline, CDR1 is LGHDT and CDR2 YNNKEL (reference sequence). The CDR3 here is CASSRTGGQRSYNSPLHF. The CDR3 nucleotides are TGTGCCAGCAGCCGGACAGGGGGCCAGAGGTCCTATAATTCACCCCTCCACTTT.

The V and J genes are TRBV3-1 (or the pseudogene TRBV3-2) and TRBJ1-3, with no clear D. Trimming took 0 bases from V and 2 from J, leaving 11 bases between them. CDR1 and CDR2 from the germline V gene are LGHDT and YNNKEL (reference sequence). The CDR3 totals 16 residues. CDR3: CASSQDTRAAGNTIYF. CDR3 nucleotide sequence: TGTGCCAGCAGCCAAGATACGAGGGCAGCTGGAAACACCATATATTTT.

This chain connects TRBV5-1 to TRBJ1-6; 7 bases agree with TRBD1. V was clipped by 5 bases and J by 7 bases; unmatched bases: 6. There are 14 residues in the CDR3. Germline V gene lookup returns CDR1 SGHRS and CDR2 YFSETQ. The CDR3 loop reads CASRNSGQNSPLHF. CDR3 bases: TGCGCCAGCAGAAACTCGGGACAGAATTCACCCCTCCACTTT.

This sequence joins TRBV3-1 (or the pseudogene TRBV3-2) and TRBJ1-6; perhaps TRBD1 as D (6 bases). The V end was cut by 4 bases, the J end by 10 bases, with 17 bases between. Germline V gives CDR1 LGHDT, CDR2 YNNKEL (reference sequence). This CDR3 is 15 amino acids long. CDR3 loop: CASSPTTGFGSPLHF. CDR3 bases: TGTGCCAGCAGCCCAACAACAGGGTTTGGATCACCCCTCCACTTT.

This clone has only a few counts. The V and J genes are TRBV7-2 and TRBJ1-5, with a weak D call TRBD1 (5 bases). V lost 1 base and J lost 5, with 9 bases in between. Looked up from germline, CDR1 is SGHTA and CDR2 is FQGNSA. This CDR3 comprises 14 residues. CDR3: CASSLGQSDQPQHF. The CDR3 DNA follows: TGTGCCAGCAGCTTAGGACAGAGTGATCAGCCCCAGCATTTT.

The chain has TRBV5-6 and TRBJ1-6; 7 bases fit TRBD1. This CDR3 contains 12 residues. The junction had 7 bases not matched to a gene; V was cut back by 0 bases and J by 19 bases. CDR1 SGHDT and CDR2 YYEEEE come from the germline V gene. CDR3 residues: CASSLGQGVVHF. CDR3 sequence (DNA): TGTGCCAGCAGCTTGGGGCAGGGGGTCGTTCACTTT.

The chain combines TRBV24-1 with TRBJ2-7; 7 positions agree with TRBD1. The CDR3 spans 15 residues. V was clipped by 4 bases and J by 2 bases; unmatched bases: 7. Germline V CDR1 and CDR2: KGHDR, SFDVKD. The CDR3 bases are TGTGCCACCAGTGACCCAGGACAGGATCCCTACGAGCAGTACTTC. Protein product: CATSDPGQDPYEQYF.